These 13 T cell receptor beta chains came from one sample sequenced in a study of control samples from healthy donors and cancer patients. This table comes from immunoSEQ multiplex PCR, and its TCRdb copy is limited to in-frame clones, with some not included. Seen here are 90,000 to 140,000 clones, under 90% observed once, and the top ten hold under 15%. Sequencing was done on a sample of blood. The receptors were sampled from a woman aged 50 to 60 in good health.

The genes are TRBV6-4 and TRBJ2-1, with 11 nucleotides matching TRBD1. The junction had 7 bases not matched to a gene; V was cut back by 6 bases and J by 9 bases. This CDR3 is 14 amino acids long. CDR1 and CDR2 (germline): MRHNA, SNTAGT. The CDR3 region has the DNA TGTGCCAGCAGATCGGACAGGGGGCACGGTGAGCAGTTCTTC. Encoded protein: CASRSDRGHGEQFF.

The chain carries TRBV18 and TRBJ2-1; 9 nucleotides line up with TRBD2. The CDR3 is 16 amino acids. Germline loops: CDR1 KGHSH, CDR2 LQKENI. After removal of 0 bases from V and 2 bases from J, the junction contained 2 bases not matched to a gene. CDR3 sequence: CASSPPSGGTYNEQFF. The DNA for the CDR3 is TGTGCCAGCTCACCACCGAGCGGGGGGACCTACAATGAGCAGTTCTTC.

As regards this clone: A read error may produce the germline difference seen at one junction end. J is TRBJ1-2 and V is TRBV20-1; D may be TRBD1 (6 bases). Germline V gene sequence: CDR1 DFQATT, CDR2 SNEGSKA (reference sequence). The CDR3 loop spans 9 amino acids. CDR3 region: CSAAKTGAF. CDR3 coding DNA: TGCAGTGCCGCTAAGACAGGAGCCTTC.

This clone came up a few times. This chain joins TRBV7-9 and TRBJ2-7, with 7 bases identical to TRBD1. V trimming: 4 bases; J trimming: 5 bases; junction bases outside the gene matches: 5. From germline, CDR1 is SEHNR and CDR2 FQNEAQ (reference sequence). The CDR3 loop spans 13 amino acids. CDR3: CASSWYRGHEQYF. In DNA form, the CDR3 reads TGTGCCAGCAGCTGGTACAGGGGCCACGAGCAGTACTTC.

The rearrangement joins TRBV7-2 to TRBJ2-7; D is unclear. Trimming left V 4 bases short and J 2 bases short, with 12 bases between. CDR3 size: 14 residues. The germline V gene encodes CDR1 SGHTA and CDR2 FQGNSA. CDR3 sequence: CASSSWLETYEQYF. The CDR3 DNA reads as TGTGCCAGCAGCTCCTGGCTGGAGACCTACGAGCAGTACTTC.

The chain carries TRBV6-6 and TRBJ1-4; TRBD1 might be the D (6 bases). The germline CDR1 and CDR2 sequences are MNHNY and SVGAGI (reference sequence). The CDR3 has 16 amino acids. Trimming pared 2 bases from V and 3 bases from J, leaving 13 bases between. The CDR3 nucleotides are TGTGCCAGCAGTTACAGGCGGGACACAGCTAATGAAAAACTGTTTTTT. Translation gives CASSYRRDTANEKLFF.

V is TRBV2 and J is TRBJ1-1; tentative D call: TRBD1 (5 bases). Trimming removed 7 bases at V and 4 bases at J, with 19 bases between. CDR1 SNHLY and CDR2 FYNNEI come from the germline V gene. The CDR3 is 15 residues long. CDR3 region: CASTQRTSGGTEAFF. The CDR3 DNA reads as TGTGCCAGCACCCAAAGGACAAGCGGGGGCACTGAAGCTTTCTTT.

V usage is TRBV20-1 and J usage is TRBJ2-7; D unclear. The V gene lost 3 bases and the J gene lost 1 base, with 13 bases spanning the gap. CDR1 and CDR2 (germline): DFQATT, SNEGSKA (reference sequence). The CDR3 extends over 14 amino acids. CDR3 protein: CSASWNKGSYEQYF. The DNA of the CDR3 is TGCAGTGCTAGTTGGAACAAGGGTTCCTACGAGCAGTACTTC.

The chain links TRBV5-1 to TRBJ2-7; 7 bases fit TRBD2. V lost 5 bases and J lost 5; bases outside the gene matches: 4. Germline V gene data show CDR1 as SGHRS and CDR2 as YFSETQ. This CDR3 comprises 12 residues. The CDR3 DNA is TGCGCCAGCAGTTCGAGCGGGGACGAGCAGTACTTC. This gives the protein CASSSSGDEQYF. The full variable domain, completed using reference TRBV5-1 and TRBJ2-7, is KAGVTQTPRYLIKTRGQQVTLSCSPISGHRSVSWYQQTPGQGLQFLFEYFSETQRNKGNFPGRFSGRQFSNSRSEMNVSTLELGDSALYLCASSSSGDEQYFGPGTRLTVT.

The V gene is TRBV7-2, the J gene TRBJ2-1; 8 nucleotides line up with TRBD1. J gave up 9 bases and V 1 base, and 14 bases lay outside the gene matches. Germline V CDR1 and CDR2: SGHTA, FQGNSA. The CDR3 is made up of 17 amino acids. This CDR3 reads CASSLVTGGGLWGEQFF. The CDR3 DNA reads TGTGCCAGCAGCTTAGTAACAGGGGGTGGTCTCTGGGGTGAGCAGTTCTTC.

The J gene is TRBJ1-4, the V gene TRBV28; a possible D gene is TRBD1 (6 bases). With 6 bases removed from V and 0 bases from J, the gap between germline ends came to 11 bases. The CDR3 contains 15 residues. The germline gives CDR1 MDHEN, CDR2 SYDVKM. The DNA of the CDR3 is TGTGCCAGCAGCTCACAGGGCGCAACTAATGAAAAACTGTTTTTT. Protein sequence: CASSSQGATNEKLFF.

On this clone: Its ends do not fully match the called genes, so a read error is possible. Different DNA sequences within this sample yield the same CDR3. V and J are TRBV7-2 and TRBJ2-7; D not certain. Germline-derived CDR1 and CDR2 are SGHTA and FQGNSA. The CDR3 has 13 residues. The chain's CDR3 is CASSLSVPYEQYF. DNA of the CDR3: TGTGCCAGCAGCTTATCAGTCCCCTACGAGCAGTACTTT.

This chain joins TRBV3-1 (or the pseudogene TRBV3-2) and TRBJ1-6, with D tentatively TRBD1 (5 bases). Looked up from germline, CDR1 is LGHDT and CDR2 is YNNKEL (reference sequence). The CDR3 has 13 amino acids. V lost 4 bases and J 12 bases, leaving 13 bases between the germline ends. CDR3 region: CASSRAGDLPLHF. The CDR3 nucleotides read TGTGCCAGCAGCCGAGCCGGGGACTTACCCCTCCACTTT.